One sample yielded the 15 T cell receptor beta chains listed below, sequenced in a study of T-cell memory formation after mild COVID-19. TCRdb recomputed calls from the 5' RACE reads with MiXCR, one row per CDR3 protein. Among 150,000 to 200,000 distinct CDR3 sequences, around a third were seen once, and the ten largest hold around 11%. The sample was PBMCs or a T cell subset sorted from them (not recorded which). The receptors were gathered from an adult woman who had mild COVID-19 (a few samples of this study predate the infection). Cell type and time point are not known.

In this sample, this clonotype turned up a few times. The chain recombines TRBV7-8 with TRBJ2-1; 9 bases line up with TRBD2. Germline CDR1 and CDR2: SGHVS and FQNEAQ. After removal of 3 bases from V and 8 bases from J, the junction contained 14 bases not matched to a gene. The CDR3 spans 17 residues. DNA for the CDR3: TGTGCCAGCAGCTTTAGGATTATCGCGGGAGGGCCTCATGAGCAGTTCTTC. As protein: CASSFRIIAGGPHEQFF.

This CDR3 is CASRGTGAAKNIQYF. CDR3 sequence (DNA): TGTGCCAGCAGAGGGACAGGGGCGGCCAAAAACATTCAGTACTTC. This chain connects TRBV12-3 or TRBV12-4 to TRBJ2-4, with 10 bases matching TRBD1. The junction had 3 bases not matched to a gene; V was cut back by 6 bases and J by 1 base. The CDR3 runs 15 residues.

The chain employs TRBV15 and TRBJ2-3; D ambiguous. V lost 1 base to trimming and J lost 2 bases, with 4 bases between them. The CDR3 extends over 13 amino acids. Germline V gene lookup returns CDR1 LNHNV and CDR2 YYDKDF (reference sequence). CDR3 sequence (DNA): TGTGCCACCAGCAGAGGGTCCACAGATACGCAGTATTTT. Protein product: CATSRGSTDTQYF.

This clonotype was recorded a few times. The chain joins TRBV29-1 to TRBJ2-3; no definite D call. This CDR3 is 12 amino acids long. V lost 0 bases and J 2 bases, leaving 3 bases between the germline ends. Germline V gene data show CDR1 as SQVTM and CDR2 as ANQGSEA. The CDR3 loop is CSVEEITDTQYF. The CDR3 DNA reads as TGCAGCGTTGAAGAGATCACAGATACGCAGTATTTT.

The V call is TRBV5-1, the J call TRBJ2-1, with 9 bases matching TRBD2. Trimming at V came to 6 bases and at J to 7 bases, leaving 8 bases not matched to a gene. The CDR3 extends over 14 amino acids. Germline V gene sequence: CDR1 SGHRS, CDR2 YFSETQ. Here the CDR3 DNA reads TGCGCCAGCACTGGCGGGAGGGCCAAGAATGAGCAGTTCTTC. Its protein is CASTGGRAKNEQFF.

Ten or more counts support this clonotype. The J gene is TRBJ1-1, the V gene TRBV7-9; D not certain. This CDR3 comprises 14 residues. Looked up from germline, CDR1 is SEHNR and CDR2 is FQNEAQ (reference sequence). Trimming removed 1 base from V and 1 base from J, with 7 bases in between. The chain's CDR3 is CASSLVAGNTEAFF. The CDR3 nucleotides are TGTGCCAGCAGCTTAGTAGCGGGGAACACTGAAGCTTTCTTT.

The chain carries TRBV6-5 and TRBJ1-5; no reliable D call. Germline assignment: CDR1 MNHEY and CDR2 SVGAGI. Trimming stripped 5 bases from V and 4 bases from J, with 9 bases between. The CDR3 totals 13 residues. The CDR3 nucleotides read TGTGCCAGCAGTACCCAGCAAAATCAGCCCCAGCATTTT. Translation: CASSTQQNQPQHF.

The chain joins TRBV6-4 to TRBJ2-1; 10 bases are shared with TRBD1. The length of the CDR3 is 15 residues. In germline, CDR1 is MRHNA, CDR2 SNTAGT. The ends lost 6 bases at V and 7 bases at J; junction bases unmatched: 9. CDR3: CASSPGTGDVNEQFF. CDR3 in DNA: TGTGCCAGCAGCCCCGGGACAGGGGATGTAAATGAGCAGTTCTTC.

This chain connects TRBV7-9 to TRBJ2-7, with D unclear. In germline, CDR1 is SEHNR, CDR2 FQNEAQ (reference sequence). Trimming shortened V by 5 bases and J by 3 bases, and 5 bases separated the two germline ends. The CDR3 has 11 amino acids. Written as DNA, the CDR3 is TGTGCCAGCAGCCTAATCTACGAGCAGTACTTC. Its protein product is CASSLIYEQYF.

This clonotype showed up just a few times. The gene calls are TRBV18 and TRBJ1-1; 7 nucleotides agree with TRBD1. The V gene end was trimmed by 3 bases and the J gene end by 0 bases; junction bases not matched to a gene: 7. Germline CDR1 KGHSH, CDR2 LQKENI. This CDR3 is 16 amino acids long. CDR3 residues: CASSPENRGMNTEAFF. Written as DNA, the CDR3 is TGTGCCAGCTCACCTGAAAACAGGGGCATGAACACTGAAGCTTTCTTT.

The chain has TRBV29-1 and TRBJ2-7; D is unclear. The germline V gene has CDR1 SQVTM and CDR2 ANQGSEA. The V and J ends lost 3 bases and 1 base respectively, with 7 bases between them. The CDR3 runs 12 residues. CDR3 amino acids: CSVDGGSYEQYF. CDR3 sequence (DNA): TGCAGCGTTGATGGCGGATCCTACGAGCAGTACTTC.

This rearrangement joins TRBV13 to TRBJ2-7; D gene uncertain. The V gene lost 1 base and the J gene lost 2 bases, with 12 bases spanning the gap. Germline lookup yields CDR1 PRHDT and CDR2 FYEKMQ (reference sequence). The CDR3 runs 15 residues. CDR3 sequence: CASSLAPTDAYEQYF. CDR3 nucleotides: TGTGCCAGCAGCTTAGCACCGACTGACGCCTACGAGCAGTACTTC.

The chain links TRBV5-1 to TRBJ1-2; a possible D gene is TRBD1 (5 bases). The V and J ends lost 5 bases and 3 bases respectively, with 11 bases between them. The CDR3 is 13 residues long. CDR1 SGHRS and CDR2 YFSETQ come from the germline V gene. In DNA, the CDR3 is TGCGCCAGCAGGAGGGTACAGGACTATGGCTACACCTTC. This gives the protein CASRRVQDYGYTF.

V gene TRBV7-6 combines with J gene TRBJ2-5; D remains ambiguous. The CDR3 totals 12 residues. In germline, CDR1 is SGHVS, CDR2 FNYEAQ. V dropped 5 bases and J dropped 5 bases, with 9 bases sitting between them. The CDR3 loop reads CASSRALETQYF. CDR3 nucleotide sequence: TGTGCCAGCAGCCGGGCTTTGGAGACCCAGTACTTC.

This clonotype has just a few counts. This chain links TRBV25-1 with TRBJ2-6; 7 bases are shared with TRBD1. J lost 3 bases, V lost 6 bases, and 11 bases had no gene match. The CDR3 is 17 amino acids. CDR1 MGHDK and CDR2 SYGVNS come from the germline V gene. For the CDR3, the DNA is TGTGCCAGCAGGGCTTCAATAGGGGGCAGTGGGGCCAACGTCCTGACTTTC. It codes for CASRASIGGSGANVLTF.